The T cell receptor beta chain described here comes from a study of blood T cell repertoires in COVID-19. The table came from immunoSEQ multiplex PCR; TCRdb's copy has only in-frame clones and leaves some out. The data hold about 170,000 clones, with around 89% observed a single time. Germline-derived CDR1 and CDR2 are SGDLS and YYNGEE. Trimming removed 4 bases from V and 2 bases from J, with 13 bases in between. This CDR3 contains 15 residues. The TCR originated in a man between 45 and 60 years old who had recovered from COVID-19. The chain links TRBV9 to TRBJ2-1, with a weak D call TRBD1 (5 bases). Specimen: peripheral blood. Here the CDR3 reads CASSPHSTAYNEQFF. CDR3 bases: TGTGCCAGCAGCCCCCACTCGACAGCCTACAATGAGCAGTTCTTC.